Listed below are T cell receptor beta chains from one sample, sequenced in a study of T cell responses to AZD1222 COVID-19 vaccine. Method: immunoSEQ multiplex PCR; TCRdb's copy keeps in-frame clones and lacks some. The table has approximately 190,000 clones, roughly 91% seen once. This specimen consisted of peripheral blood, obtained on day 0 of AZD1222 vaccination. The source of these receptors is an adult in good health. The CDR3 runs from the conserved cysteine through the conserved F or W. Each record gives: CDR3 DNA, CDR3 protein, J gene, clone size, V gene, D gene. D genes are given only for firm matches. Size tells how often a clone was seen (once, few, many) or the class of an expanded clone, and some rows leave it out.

cdr3_nt: TGCGCCAGCAGCCAAGACGGGGGGAGAATTTACAATGAGCAGTTCTTC
cdr3_aa: CASSQDGGRIYNEQFF
j_call: TRBJ2-1
clone_size: NA
v_call: TRBV4-3
d_call: TRBD2

cdr3_nt: TGTGCCAGCACCGACAGACGAGCGGGCACAGATACGCAGTATTTT
cdr3_aa: CASTDRRAGTDTQYF
j_call: TRBJ2-3
clone_size: few
v_call: TRBV7-3
d_call: NA

cdr3_nt: TGTGCCAGCAGTTTACTCATGAACACTGAAGCTTTCTTT
cdr3_aa: CASSLLMNTEAFF
j_call: TRBJ1-1
clone_size: once
v_call: TRBV28
d_call: NA

cdr3_nt: TGCGCCAGCAGCTTGGGTCGCGCCGACACCCTAGTGGATGAGCAGTTCTTC
cdr3_aa: CASSLGRADTLVDEQFF
j_call: TRBJ2-1
clone_size: NA
v_call: TRBV5-1
d_call: NA

cdr3_nt: TGTGCCAGCAGTGATGTTGGCTCTGGAAACACCATATATTTT
cdr3_aa: CASSDVGSGNTIYF
j_call: TRBJ1-3
clone_size: NA
v_call: TRBV2
d_call: NA

cdr3_nt: TGTGCCAGCAGTTTTTACAGGGCCTACAATGAGCAGTTCTTC
cdr3_aa: CASSFYRAYNEQFF
j_call: TRBJ2-1
clone_size: few
v_call: TRBV27
d_call: NA

cdr3_nt: TGTGCCAGTACGTTTCCTGGGTTTAATGAAAAACTGTTTTTT
cdr3_aa: CASTFPGFNEKLFF
j_call: TRBJ1-4
clone_size: NA
v_call: TRBV19
d_call: NA

cdr3_nt: TGCAGCGTTCGACAGGGGGCGCTTCCCCACGAGCAGTACTTC
cdr3_aa: CSVRQGALPHEQYF
j_call: TRBJ2-7
clone_size: NA
v_call: TRBV29-1
d_call: TRBD1

cdr3_nt: TGTGCCACCAGTGATTGGACTAGCCCCGGGGAGCTGTTTTTT
cdr3_aa: CATSDWTSPGELFF
j_call: TRBJ2-2
clone_size: NA
v_call: TRBV24-1
d_call: TRBD2

cdr3_nt: TGTGCCAGCAGCCTACCTCGACAGGCCACAGATACGCAGTATTTT
cdr3_aa: CASSLPRQATDTQYF
j_call: TRBJ2-3
clone_size: NA
v_call: TRBV5-4
d_call: NA

cdr3_nt: TGCGCCAGTAGTGGCTCACAGGGGATTAATCAGCCCCAGCATTTT
cdr3_aa: CASSGSQGINQPQHF
j_call: TRBJ1-5
clone_size: once
v_call: TRBV19
d_call: TRBD1

cdr3_nt: TGCAGTGCTAGTAGAGGGGGAGCCAATGGCTACACCTTC
cdr3_aa: CSASRGGANGYTF
j_call: TRBJ1-2
clone_size: NA
v_call: TRBV20-1
d_call: NA

cdr3_nt: TGTGCCAGCTCCGGCCTAACGGGCAATCAGCCCCAGCATTTT
cdr3_aa: CASSGLTGNQPQHF
j_call: TRBJ1-5
clone_size: once
v_call: TRBV18
d_call: NA

cdr3_nt: TGTGCCAGCAGCGTAGGGGCTAGCAAAGATACGCAGTATTTT
cdr3_aa: CASSVGASKDTQYF
j_call: TRBJ2-3
clone_size: NA
v_call: TRBV9
d_call: NA

cdr3_nt: TGTGCCAGCAGGTTGACCGGGACAGCACCCTACGAGCAGTACTTC
cdr3_aa: CASRLTGTAPYEQYF
j_call: TRBJ2-7
clone_size: NA
v_call: TRBV6-5
d_call: TRBD1

cdr3_nt: TGTGCCAGTAAGGGCTTTAGTTTAGCTTTCTTT
cdr3_aa: CASKGFSLAFF
j_call: TRBJ1-1
clone_size: NA
v_call: TRBV6-5
d_call: NA

cdr3_nt: TGTGCCAGCGGGAGTCTCCCCCGGGACAACTGGGGAAAACTGTTTTTT
cdr3_aa: CASGSLPRDNWGKLFF
j_call: TRBJ1-4
clone_size: NA
v_call: TRBV28
d_call: NA

cdr3_nt: TGTGCCAGCAGCTACCGGACTAGCGCAGATACGCAGTATTTT
cdr3_aa: CASSYRTSADTQYF
j_call: TRBJ2-3
clone_size: NA
v_call: TRBV7-3
d_call: TRBD2

cdr3_nt: TGTGCCAGCAGTGGACAGACTTATAGCAATCAGCCCCAGCATTTT
cdr3_aa: CASSGQTYSNQPQHF
j_call: TRBJ1-5
clone_size: NA
v_call: TRBV2
d_call: NA

cdr3_nt: TGTGCCAGCAGTCTCCGACAGGGGTATCAGCCCCAGCATTTT
cdr3_aa: CASSLRQGYQPQHF
j_call: TRBJ1-5
clone_size: NA
v_call: TRBV6-5
d_call: TRBD1

cdr3_nt: TGTGCCAGTAGTATCCGGGACAGGAACACTGAAGCTTTCTTT
cdr3_aa: CASSIRDRNTEAFF
j_call: TRBJ1-1
clone_size: NA
v_call: TRBV19
d_call: TRBD1

cdr3_nt: TGTGCCAGCAGAGCCGGGGGGGCCCCCTACGAGCAGTACTTC
cdr3_aa: CASRAGGAPYEQYF
j_call: TRBJ2-7
clone_size: few
v_call: TRBV7-9
d_call: TRBD2

cdr3_nt: TGTGCCAGAAGCGCGGGCAGGGAGGCCAACACTGAAGCTTTCTTT
cdr3_aa: CARSAGREANTEAFF
j_call: TRBJ1-1
clone_size: NA
v_call: TRBV5-3
d_call: NA

cdr3_nt: TGTGCCAGCAGTGACAGGATCTTCGGGAACACTGAAGCTTTCTTT
cdr3_aa: CASSDRIFGNTEAFF
j_call: TRBJ1-1
clone_size: NA
v_call: TRBV28
d_call: NA

cdr3_nt: TGTGCCATCTCATCGACAGAGATCTATGGCTACACCTTC
cdr3_aa: CAISSTEIYGYTF
j_call: TRBJ1-2
clone_size: few
v_call: TRBV10-3
d_call: NA

cdr3_nt: TGCGCCAGCAGCCGGACAGGACAAGAGACCCAGTACTTC
cdr3_aa: CASSRTGQETQYF
j_call: TRBJ2-5
clone_size: NA
v_call: TRBV5-1
d_call: TRBD1

cdr3_nt: TGTGCCAGCAGTTTTGTATCGGGGAGTCAGCCCCAGCATTTT
cdr3_aa: CASSFVSGSQPQHF
j_call: TRBJ1-5
clone_size: NA
v_call: TRBV27
d_call: NA

cdr3_nt: TGTGCCACCAGCAGCCGGGACAGTAGTTCCTACGAGCAGTACTTC
cdr3_aa: CATSSRDSSSYEQYF
j_call: TRBJ2-7
clone_size: few
v_call: TRBV15
d_call: TRBD1

cdr3_nt: TGTGCCAGCAGAACACTGGCAACTAATGAAAAACTGTTTTTT
cdr3_aa: CASRTLATNEKLFF
j_call: TRBJ1-4
clone_size: NA
v_call: TRBV6-5
d_call: NA

cdr3_nt: TGCAGCCTGCGAAGGGGGCCCAATGAGCAGTTCTTC
cdr3_aa: CSLRRGPNEQFF
j_call: TRBJ2-1
clone_size: NA
v_call: TRBV29-1
d_call: TRBD1

cdr3_nt: TGTGCCAGCAGCCAAGATACCGTAGTCGCTTTCTTT
cdr3_aa: CASSQDTVVAFF
j_call: TRBJ1-1
clone_size: NA
v_call: TRBV14
d_call: NA

cdr3_nt: TGCGCCAGCAGCCAATCTTGGGCCGCGAGCTCCTACGAGCAGTACTTC
cdr3_aa: CASSQSWAASSYEQYF
j_call: TRBJ2-7
clone_size: NA
v_call: TRBV4-3
d_call: NA

cdr3_nt: TGTGCCAGCTCACCGGACAGGGTCGGTGGAAACACCATATATTTT
cdr3_aa: CASSPDRVGGNTIYF
j_call: TRBJ1-3
clone_size: NA
v_call: TRBV18
d_call: TRBD1

cdr3_nt: TGTGCCAGCGCACTAGGAGAGACCCAGTACTTC
cdr3_aa: CASALGETQYF
j_call: TRBJ2-5
clone_size: NA
v_call: TRBV9
d_call: NA

cdr3_nt: TGTGCCAGCAGTCCAACTGGAAACACCATATATTTT
cdr3_aa: CASSPTGNTIYF
j_call: TRBJ1-3
clone_size: NA
v_call: TRBV12-3/TRBV12-4
d_call: NA

cdr3_nt: TGTGCCAGCAGTCCCCCACTTAGCAATCAGCCCCAGCATTTT
cdr3_aa: CASSPPLSNQPQHF
j_call: TRBJ1-5
clone_size: NA
v_call: TRBV7-7
d_call: NA

cdr3_nt: TGTGCCAGTAAACTAGCGGGGGTCACCGGGGAGCTGTTTTTT
cdr3_aa: CASKLAGVTGELFF
j_call: TRBJ2-2
clone_size: NA
v_call: TRBV19
d_call: TRBD2

cdr3_nt: TGTGCCAGCAGTGGGTCTAGCACAGATACGCAGTATTTT
cdr3_aa: CASSGSSTDTQYF
j_call: TRBJ2-3
clone_size: NA
v_call: TRBV12-3/TRBV12-4
d_call: NA

cdr3_nt: TGTGCCAGCAGTTTCGGGGTTTCCTCTGGCTACACCTTC
cdr3_aa: CASSFGVSSGYTF
j_call: TRBJ1-2
clone_size: NA
v_call: TRBV27
d_call: NA

cdr3_nt: TGTGCCAGCTCACCATTGGGGGCCCAAGGGACTGAAGCTTTCTTT
cdr3_aa: CASSPLGAQGTEAFF
j_call: TRBJ1-1
clone_size: once
v_call: TRBV18
d_call: NA

cdr3_nt: TGTGCCAGCAGCCCCGGCACCATCAATGAGCAGTTCTTC
cdr3_aa: CASSPGTINEQFF
j_call: TRBJ2-1
clone_size: NA
v_call: TRBV12-3/TRBV12-4
d_call: NA

cdr3_nt: TGTGCCAGCAATTTGGTGCTTACCGAGCAGTACTTC
cdr3_aa: CASNLVLTEQYF
j_call: TRBJ2-7
clone_size: NA
v_call: TRBV2
d_call: NA

cdr3_nt: TGCGCCACCAGTCGGTGGGGGGGGATTTCCTACGAGCAGTACTTC
cdr3_aa: CATSRWGGISYEQYF
j_call: TRBJ2-7
clone_size: NA
v_call: TRBV23-1
d_call: TRBD2

cdr3_nt: TGTGCCAGCAGCTCCTCGGCCGGGGGAGCGTCCTACAATGAGCAGTTCTTC
cdr3_aa: CASSSSAGGASYNEQFF
j_call: TRBJ2-1
clone_size: NA
v_call: TRBV7-2
d_call: NA

cdr3_nt: TGTGCCAGCAGTCGGAGGGACGCGGGCCAGCCCCAGCATTTT
cdr3_aa: CASSRRDAGQPQHF
j_call: TRBJ1-5
clone_size: NA
v_call: TRBV27
d_call: NA

cdr3_nt: TGCGCCAGCAGCCCTGACAGCGCCAGGGGGGAGACCCAGTACTTC
cdr3_aa: CASSPDSARGETQYF
j_call: TRBJ2-5
clone_size: NA
v_call: TRBV5-1
d_call: TRBD1